The 23 T cell receptor beta chains below were found in one sample sequenced in a study of Siglec-9 on CD8 T cells in melanoma. Sequencing was performed with immunoSEQ multiplex PCR; in TCRdb, only in-frame clones are kept and a portion is missing. This sample carries some 27,000 clones, less than 85% of them seen once, and the ten largest clones take 5.8%. Sequencing was performed on Siglec-9- CD8+ T cells sorted from blood. Receptors originate from a human donor in good health.

This clone is a singleton in its sample. This chain joins TRBV11-2 and TRBJ2-5; weak D call: TRBD1 (6 bases). The V end lost 1 base, the J end lost 1 base, and 13 bases lay between the germline ends. The CDR3 is made up of 16 amino acids. Germline V gives CDR1 SGHAT, CDR2 FQNNGV. The CDR3 sequence is CASSLVPGDSQETQYF. CDR3 sequence (DNA): TGTGCCAGCAGCTTAGTGCCAGGGGATTCCCAAGAGACCCAGTACTTC.

The V gene is TRBV4-1, the J gene TRBJ1-6; D not resolved. The CDR3 length is 15 residues. V was pared by 0 bases and J by 7 bases, with 10 bases between. Per the germline V gene, CDR1 is MGHRA and CDR2 is YSYEKL. CDR3 sequence (DNA): TGCGCCAGCAGCCAAGAAAGTAGGAGGAATTCACCCCTCCACTTT. This translates into CASSQESRRNSPLHF.

As DNA, the CDR3 is TGTGCCAGTAGTCCCAGGACAGCGGCGAATCAGCCCCAGCATTTT. Its protein is CASSPRTAANQPQHF. The chain links TRBV19 to TRBJ1-5, with a possible D match to TRBD1 (6 bases). The CDR3 extends over 15 amino acids. The germline V gene encodes CDR1 LNHDA and CDR2 SQIVND (reference sequence). V was clipped by 5 bases and J by 4 bases, with 15 bases between them.

This chain joins TRBV6-5 and TRBJ2-1; 14 positions agree with TRBD2. V lost 4 bases, J lost 9 bases, and 5 bases stayed unmatched. The CDR3 consists of 15 residues. Germline CDR1 MNHEY, CDR2 SVGAGI. The CDR3 DNA is TGTGCCAGCAGTTCGACTAGCGGGAGGGAAGGTGAGCAGTTCTTC. This gives the protein CASSSTSGREGEQFF.

The chain has TRBV19 and TRBJ1-1; the D is unclear. CDR1 and CDR2 from the germline V gene are LNHDA and SQIVND (reference sequence). CDR3 length: 11 amino acids. Trimming took 5 bases from V and 8 from J, leaving 9 bases between them. The CDR3 coding sequence is TGTGCCAGTAGTGGTCCACCCGAAGCTTTCTTT. Residues: CASSGPPEAFF. Full variable domain (remainder filled in from reference TRBV19 and TRBJ1-1): DGGITQSPKYLFRKEGQNVTLSCEQNLNHDAMYWYRQDPGQGLRLIYYSQIVNDFQKGDIAEGYSVSREKKESFPLTVTSAQKNPTAFYLCASSGPPEAFFGQGTRLTVV.

This clone showed up just once. This chain connects TRBV15 to TRBJ2-7, with TRBD2 matching over 9 bases. The length of the CDR3 is 14 residues. The junction had 1 base not matched to a gene; V was cut back by 2 bases and J by 2 bases. Germline lookup yields CDR1 LNHNV and CDR2 YYDKDF (reference sequence). The CDR3 protein is CATSRLAGPYEQYV. The CDR3 DNA reads TGTGCCACCAGCAGACTAGCGGGGCCCTACGAGCAGTACGTC.

The J gene is TRBJ2-4, the V gene TRBV5-6; 10 bases are a match to TRBD2. Germline lookup yields CDR1 SGHDT and CDR2 YYEEEE. V dropped 3 bases and J dropped 5; count of bases not matched to a gene: 5. This CDR3 comprises 15 residues. The CDR3 nucleotides are TGTGCCAGCAGCTCCTTAGCGGGAGGAGAAAACATTCAGTACTTC. It specifies CASSSLAGGENIQYF.

This clone was seen a single time. The chain carries TRBV28 and TRBJ2-1; 7 bases are shared with TRBD2. After removal of 3 bases from V and 4 bases from J, the junction contained 27 bases not matched to a gene. The V gene's germline CDR1 is MDHEN and CDR2 SYDVKM. The CDR3 has 22 residues. For the CDR3, the DNA is TGTGCCAGCAGTTTGCCCCCCTTCAACCGATTCCCACTAGCGAGCTCATACAATGAGCAGTTCTTC. Its translation: CASSLPPFNRFPLASSYNEQFF.

This clone was counted between two and nine times. The chain joins TRBV4-1 to TRBJ2-7; the match to TRBD1 covers 7 bases. After removal of 6 bases from V and 6 bases from J, the junction contained 14 bases not matched to a gene. Germline V gene data show CDR1 as MGHRA and CDR2 as YSYEKL. This CDR3 is 15 amino acids long. The chain's CDR3 is CASSSDRVGSGEQYF. DNA for the CDR3: TGCGCCAGCAGTTCCGACAGGGTGGGATCTGGCGAGCAGTACTTC.

The V call is TRBV10-2, the J call TRBJ2-4; 7 positions agree with TRBD1. CDR1 is WSHSY and CDR2 is SAAADI in the germline V gene. The junction had 6 bases not matched to a gene; V was cut back by 1 base and J by 0 bases. This CDR3 region has 17 residues. CDR3: CASSEWDRLLAKNIQYF. The DNA of the CDR3 is TGCGCCAGCAGTGAGTGGGACAGACTTCTAGCCAAAAACATTCAGTACTTC.

The V and J genes are TRBV4-1 and TRBJ2-1, with TRBD2 matching 11 bases. V was pared by 4 bases and J by 8 bases, with 10 bases of the junction left unmatched. Germline V gene data show CDR1 as MGHRA and CDR2 as YSYEKL. The CDR3 totals 16 residues. In DNA, the CDR3 is TGCGCCAGCAGCCTCGTACTAGCGGGAGCTGATTATGAGCAGTTCTTC. Its translation: CASSLVLAGADYEQFF.

The chain links TRBV12-5 to TRBJ2-1, with TRBD2 matching 11 bases. In germline, CDR1 is LGHNT, CDR2 FRNRAP. J lost 4 bases, V lost 2 bases, and 7 bases had no gene match. The CDR3 covers 17 residues. The CDR3 region is CASGLHRGTSGYNEQFF. CDR3 sequence (DNA): TGTGCTAGTGGTTTGCACCGCGGGACTAGCGGTTACAATGAGCAGTTCTTC.

As DNA, the CDR3 is TGTGCCAGTAGTATACTCATCGGGGGAAGTCAGCCCCAGCATTTT. This encodes CASSILIGGSQPQHF. The chain employs TRBV19 and TRBJ1-5, with D maybe TRBD1 (5 bases). V was trimmed by 2 bases and J by 6 bases, leaving 14 bases between them. In germline, CDR1 is LNHDA, CDR2 SQIVND (reference sequence). The CDR3 totals 15 residues.

This clone was observed a few times. This same CDR3 is encoded by further DNA sequences in the sample. The chain couples TRBV19 to TRBJ2-1; D call uncertain. Looked up from germline, CDR1 is LNHDA and CDR2 is SQIVND (reference sequence). The germline V and J ends were trimmed by 5 bases and 10 bases, with 9 bases remaining between them. This CDR3 comprises 11 residues. The CDR3 loop reads CASSLAREQFF. The CDR3 DNA sequence: TGTGCCAGTAGTCTGGCGAGGGAGCAGTTCTTC. Drawing the rest from reference TRBV19 and TRBJ2-1, the complete variable domain is DGGITQSPKYLFRKEGQNVTLSCEQNLNHDAMYWYRQDPGQGLRLIYYSQIVNDFQKGDIAEGYSVSREKKESFPLTVTSAQKNPTAFYLCASSLAREQFFGPGTRLTVL.

This chain links TRBV7-9 with TRBJ1-2; D is unclear. Trimming removed 2 bases at V and 8 bases at J, with 9 bases between. Per the germline V gene, CDR1 is SEHNR and CDR2 is FQNEAQ (reference sequence). The CDR3 length is 12 residues. The CDR3, as DNA: TGTGCCAGCAGCTTATCAGCGGGCGGCTACACCTTC. Its protein product is CASSLSAGGYTF.

V gene TRBV27 combines with J gene TRBJ2-7; D gene unclear. V was pared by 3 bases and J by 6 bases, with 6 bases between. The germline V gene encodes CDR1 MNHEY and CDR2 SMNVEV (reference sequence). There are 11 residues in the CDR3. The CDR3 region is CASSFGFEQYF. The CDR3 nucleotides are TGTGCCAGCAGTTTCGGTTTCGAGCAGTACTTC.

The chain is built from TRBV10-3 and TRBJ2-7, with unresolved D. With 8 bases removed from V and 6 bases from J, the gap between germline ends came to 11 bases. This CDR3 is 11 amino acids long. From germline, CDR1 is ENHRY and CDR2 SYGVKD. Written as DNA, the CDR3 is TGTGCCATCGGCCGCGTTGGCGAGCAGTACGTC. The encoded protein is CAIGRVGEQYV.

The chain carries TRBV5-6 and TRBJ2-7; D may match TRBD1 or TRBD2 (5 bases each). V was shortened by 0 bases and J by 6 bases, with 22 bases between the two germline ends. The germline CDR1 and CDR2 sequences are SGHDT and YYEEEE. The CDR3 is 17 amino acids. The CDR3 sequence: CASSLVADLTFGGEQYV. For the CDR3, the DNA is TGTGCCAGCAGCTTGGTTGCTGACCTGACGTTTGGGGGCGAGCAGTACGTC.

This clone occurred a few times. CDR3: CASSPAGGSYEQYV. Written as DNA, the CDR3 is TGTGCCAGCAGTCCAGCGGGAGGTTCCTACGAGCAGTACGTC. The genes are TRBV6-5 and TRBJ2-7, with 9 bases that match TRBD2. Germline V gene sequence: CDR1 MNHEY, CDR2 SVGAGI. The CDR3 contains 14 residues. With V trimmed by 5 bases and J by 1 base, 3 bases remained unmatched.

The chain links TRBV30 to TRBJ1-2; D is perhaps TRBD1 (6 bases). Looked up from germline, CDR1 is GTSNPN and CDR2 is SVGIG (reference sequence). Trimming took off 0 bases at V and 8 bases at J, with 13 bases between the two ends. The length of the CDR3 is 13 residues. The CDR3 nucleotides are TGTGCCTGGAGTGTAGGGGGAATGGGGGGCTACACCTTC. The encoded protein is CAWSVGGMGGYTF. Variable domain in full (rest from reference TRBV30 and TRBJ1-2): SQTIHQWPATLVQPVGSPLSLECTVEGTSNPNLYWYRQAAGRGLQLLFYSVGIGQISSEVPQNLSASRPQDRQFILSSKKLLLSDSGFYLCAWSVGGMGGYTFGSGTRLTVV.

This clone was detected a few times. The rearrangement links TRBV11-2 to TRBJ1-6; D ambiguous. The CDR3 contains 11 residues. Per the germline V gene, CDR1 is SGHAT and CDR2 is FQNNGV. V lost 1 base and J lost 10, with 2 bases in between. The CDR3 sequence: CASSLGSPLHF. CDR3 nucleotides: TGTGCCAGCAGCTTAGGATCACCCCTCCACTTT.

This chain links TRBV27 with TRBJ1-5, with 9 nucleotides matching TRBD1. The CDR3 runs 18 residues. Trimming took 2 bases from V and 5 from J; bases not matched to a gene: 13. CDR1 is MNHEY and CDR2 is SMNVEV in the germline V gene (reference sequence). The CDR3 is CASSLIAGTGPNDQPQHF. The CDR3 nucleotides are TGTGCCAGCAGTTTAATTGCCGGGACAGGGCCCAATGATCAGCCCCAGCATTTT.

The chain uses TRBV9 and TRBJ1-4; perhaps TRBD1 as D (6 bases). In germline, CDR1 is SGDLS, CDR2 YYNGEE. This CDR3 is 14 amino acids long. Trimming shortened V by 3 bases and J by 5 bases, and 11 bases separated the two germline ends. The CDR3 coding sequence is TGTGCCAGCAGCGAAGGGGGAGGGAATGAAAAACTGTTTTTT. The encoded protein is CASSEGGGNEKLFF.